This entry lists 17 T cell receptor beta chains sequenced from one sample in a study of blood T cell repertoires in COVID-19. The repertoire was sequenced with immunoSEQ multiplex PCR; TCRdb's copy has only in-frame clones and lacks some. The sample shows about 120,000 clones, more than 70% of them seen only once. Sequencing input: peripheral blood. These receptors originate from a human donor in a cohort sampled during active COVID-19.

V and J are TRBV4-2 and TRBJ2-7; 9 bases are shared with TRBD1. The germline V gene encodes CDR1 LGHNA and CDR2 YNFKEQ. CDR3 length: 13 residues. V lost 3 bases, J lost 7 bases, and 4 bases stayed unmatched. The CDR3 DNA is TGTGCCAGCAGCCAGGGACAGGGATGGGAGCAGTACTTC. This sequence encodes CASSQGQGWEQYF.

The rearrangement links TRBV7-2 to TRBJ2-5; possibly TRBD2 for D (5 bases). This CDR3 has 15 amino acids. V lost 5 bases, J lost 2 bases, and 15 bases lay in between. The germline V gene encodes CDR1 SGHTA and CDR2 FQGNSA. CDR3 residues: CASSRLTGIQETQYF. CDR3 nucleotide sequence: TGTGCCAGCAGCCGCCTAACGGGGATTCAAGAGACCCAGTACTTC.

The rearrangement links TRBV5-1 to TRBJ2-7, with TRBD1 identical over 8 bases. CDR3 length equals 13 residues. Per the germline V gene, CDR1 is SGHRS and CDR2 is YFSETQ. V shed 3 bases, J shed 6 bases, and the junction held 5 bases outside the gene matches. The CDR3 is CASSSGQEGEQYF. For the CDR3, the DNA is TGCGCCAGCAGCTCGGGACAGGAAGGCGAGCAGTACTTC. The full variable domain, in which reference TRBV5-1 and TRBJ2-7 provide the parts outside the CDR3, is KAGVTQTPRYLIKTRGQQVTLSCSPISGHRSVSWYQQTPGQGLQFLFEYFSETQRNKGNFPGRFSGRQFSNSRSEMNVSTLELGDSALYLCASSSGQEGEQYFGPGTRLTVT.

This chain links TRBV10-1 with TRBJ2-7; D may be TRBD2 (5 bases). The V and J ends lost 0 bases and 4 bases respectively, with 13 bases between them. Germline V gives CDR1 WNHNN, CDR2 SYGVQD (reference sequence). The CDR3 spans 15 residues. The CDR3 DNA follows: TGCGCCAGCAGTGAGTCTTTGGGCCCGGGGTACGAGCAGTACTTC. Translation: CASSESLGPGYEQYF.

The chain employs TRBV9 and TRBJ2-7; D is unclear. V lost 0 bases and J lost 3, with 7 bases in between. CDR1 and CDR2 (germline): SGDLS, YYNGEE. The CDR3 covers 13 residues. CDR3 nucleotide sequence: TGTGCCAGCAGCGTAGCTACCGGCTACGAGCAGTACTTC. Its protein is CASSVATGYEQYF.

The chain joins TRBV27 to TRBJ2-7; 8 bases agree with TRBD1. The CDR3 has 15 residues. V was pared by 6 bases and J by 3 bases, with 10 bases of the junction left unmatched. Per the germline V gene, CDR1 is MNHEY and CDR2 is SMNVEV (reference sequence). The CDR3 DNA sequence: TGTGCCAGCAGCTTTCCGGGACAGGCGGGCTACGAGCAGTACTTC. This sequence encodes CASSFPGQAGYEQYF.

As for this clone: This sample includes further DNA sequences coding for the same CDR3. The V call is TRBV5-1, the J call TRBJ2-7; tentatively, D is TRBD1 (5 bases). Trimming left V 4 bases short and J 1 base short, with 9 bases between. The germline V gene encodes CDR1 SGHRS and CDR2 YFSETQ. This CDR3 spans 13 amino acids. The CDR3 region is CASSRQGSYEQYF. The DNA of the CDR3 is TGCGCCAGCAGCCGTCAGGGATCCTACGAGCAGTACTTC.

This clone has just a few counts. The chain couples TRBV6-2 or TRBV6-3 to TRBJ2-7, with TRBD1 as a possible D gene (6 bases). There are 13 residues in the CDR3. The V end lost 3 bases, the J end lost 5 bases, and 11 bases lay between the germline ends. CDR1 and CDR2 from the germline V gene are MNHEY and SVGEGT. CDR3 protein: CASSYSPGDEQYF. CDR3 coding DNA: TGTGCCAGCAGTTATAGTCCAGGGGACGAGCAGTACTTC.

J is TRBJ1-1 and V is TRBV12-3 or TRBV12-4, with TRBD1 identical over 7 bases. J was trimmed by 10 bases and V by 4 bases; bases with no gene match: 3. The CDR3 extends over 11 amino acids. The CDR3 loop is CASSSTGPAFF. The CDR3 DNA is TGTGCCAGCAGTTCGACAGGGCCAGCTTTCTTT.

The chain is built from TRBV10-3 and TRBJ1-1; the match to TRBD1 covers 7 bases. V dropped 6 bases and J dropped 1; count of bases not matched to a gene: 5. The CDR3 is 14 residues long. In germline, CDR1 is ENHRY, CDR2 SYGVKD. The CDR3 DNA reads as TGTGCCATCAGGGGGACAGCCAAGAACACTGAAGCTTTCTTT. This gives the protein CAIRGTAKNTEAFF.

The chain recombines TRBV5-6 with TRBJ1-1; 9 bases map to TRBD1. V shed 4 bases and J 3 bases; nucleotides not matched to a gene: 4. CDR3 size: 14 residues. The germline V gene encodes CDR1 SGHDT and CDR2 YYEEEE. The CDR3: CASSGGQGDTEAFF. The CDR3 DNA reads as TGTGCCAGCAGCGGGGGACAGGGAGACACTGAAGCTTTCTTT.

The chain is built from TRBV7-6 and TRBJ2-7; 7 bases line up with TRBD1. The CDR3 is 15 amino acids. CDR1 and CDR2 (germline): SGHVS, FNYEAQ. The V gene end was trimmed by 5 bases and the J gene end by 3 bases; junction bases not matched to a gene: 10. In nucleotides, the CDR3 is TGTGCCAGCAGCCACCGGGACAGCGACGACTACGAGCAGTACTTC. The encoded protein is CASSHRDSDDYEQYF.

The chain links TRBV20-1 to TRBJ1-5, with 11 bases fitting TRBD1. This CDR3 region has 17 residues. The junction had 7 bases not matched to a gene; V was cut back by 3 bases and J by 0 bases. CDR1 and CDR2 (germline): DFQATT, SNEGSKA (reference sequence). CDR3 bases: TGCAGTGCTAGTCCCGGACAGGGGGCCCTTAGCAATCAGCCCCAGCATTTT. Protein sequence: CSASPGQGALSNQPQHF.

The rearrangement uses TRBV6-2 or TRBV6-3 and TRBJ1-5, with a weak D call TRBD1 (5 bases). The V end lost 2 bases, the J end lost 7 bases, and 9 bases lay between the germline ends. The CDR3 has 13 residues. Germline-derived CDR1 and CDR2 are MNHEY and SVGEGT. DNA for the CDR3: TGTGCCAGCAGTTACGGGGCGTGGCAGCCCCAGCATTTT. Its protein is CASSYGAWQPQHF.

In this sample, this clone turned up once. The CDR3 DNA follows: TGTGCCACCAGTGACACACACACTGAAGCTTTCTTT. It is translated as CATSDTHTEAFF. The chain couples TRBV24-1 to TRBJ1-1; D remains unclear. The CDR3 spans 12 residues. Germline values: CDR1 KGHDR, CDR2 SFDVKD. V gave up 4 bases and J gave up 3 bases, with 5 bases separating them.

The DNA of the CDR3 is TGTGCCACCAGTGACGGGACAGGGAGCGGGAACTATGGCTACACCTTC. This codes for CATSDGTGSGNYGYTF. The chain joins TRBV24-1 to TRBJ1-2; TRBD1 agrees at 9 bases. Trimming took 4 bases from V and 2 from J; bases not matched to a gene: 7. Germline loops: CDR1 KGHDR, CDR2 SFDVKD. This CDR3 has 16 residues.

This chain links TRBV7-8 with TRBJ2-7, with D possibly TRBD2 on 5 matching bases. The CDR3 covers 15 residues. The V end lost 5 bases, the J end lost 4 bases, and 18 bases lay between the germline ends. Germline CDR1 SGHVS, CDR2 FQNEAQ. Here the CDR3 reads CASSQRTGPGYEQYF. Here the CDR3 DNA reads TGTGCCAGCAGCCAAAGGACTGGACCGGGGTACGAGCAGTACTTC.